This T cell receptor beta chain was sequenced in a study of post-analysis software for immune sequencing data. Sequencing libraries made from TCR beta cDNA carried unique molecular identifiers. TCRdb re-called the PCR reads with MiXCR, one entry per CDR3 protein. The repertoire consists of fewer than 850,000 distinct CDR3 sequences, with just under 30% occurring once and the leading ten covering more than 0.45%. This clonotype was detected only a few times. Its target is not known. General study findings and limits: Five TRBV segments were more frequent in patients than controls; TRBV5-6, TRBV5-1 and TRBV20-1 belonged to this group.

Per the germline V gene, CDR1 is ENHRY and CDR2 is SYGVKD. V gave up 4 bases and J gave up 2 bases; unmatched junction bases: 3. This CDR3 has 14 residues. The chain recombines TRBV10-3 with TRBJ2-3, with 7 bases fitting TRBD2. The specimen was blood. This clonotype was obtained from a girl aged 5-17 years with multiple sclerosis. The CDR3 spells CAISGLADTDTQYF. CDR3 nucleotide sequence: TGTGCCATCAGTGGGCTAGCGGACACAGATACGCAGTATTTT.